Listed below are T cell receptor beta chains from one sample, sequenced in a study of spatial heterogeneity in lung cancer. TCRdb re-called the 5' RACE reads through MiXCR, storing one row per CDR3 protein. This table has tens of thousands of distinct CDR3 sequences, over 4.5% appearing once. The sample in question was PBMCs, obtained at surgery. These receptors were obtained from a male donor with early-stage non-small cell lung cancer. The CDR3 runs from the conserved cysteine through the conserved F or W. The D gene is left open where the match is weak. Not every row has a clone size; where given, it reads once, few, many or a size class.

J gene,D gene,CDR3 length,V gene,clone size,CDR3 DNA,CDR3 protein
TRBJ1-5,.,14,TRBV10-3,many,TGTGCCATCAGGGGGGATTCAGGCAATCAGCCCCAGCATTTT,CAIRGDSGNQPQHF
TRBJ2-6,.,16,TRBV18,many,TGTGCCAGCTCACCGGTCTGGGGAGCTGGGGCCAACGTCCTGACTTTC,CASSPVWGAGANVLTF
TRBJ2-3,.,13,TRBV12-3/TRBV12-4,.,TGTGCCAGCGGATATCCATCCATGAATACGCAGTATTTT,CASGYPSMNTQYF
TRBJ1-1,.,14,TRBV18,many,TGTGCCAGCTCACCGAACTCCCTGAACACTGAAGCTTTCTTT,CASSPNSLNTEAFF
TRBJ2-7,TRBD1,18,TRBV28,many,TGTGCCAGCAGTTTATCAAAGGGCAGGGGGTTTGTCGACTACGAGCAGTACTTC,CASSLSKGRGFVDYEQYF
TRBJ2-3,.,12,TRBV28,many,TGTGCCAGCAGTCCCCTATCAGATACGCAGTATTTT,CASSPLSDTQYF
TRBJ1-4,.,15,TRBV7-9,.,TGTGCCAGCAGCTCCTCTGGCAGAAATGGTGAAAAACTGTTTTTT,CASSSSGRNGEKLFF
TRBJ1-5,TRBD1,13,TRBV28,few,TGTGCCACTTCGACAGGGTGGGTTCAGCCCCAGCATTTT,CATSTGWVQPQHF
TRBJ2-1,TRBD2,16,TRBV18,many,TGTGCCAGCTCACGAGGCCTAGCGGGGACTAACAATGAGCAGTTCTTC,CASSRGLAGTNNEQFF
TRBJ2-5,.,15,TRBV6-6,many,TGTGCCAGCAGTTACGCCACAGGGAGACGGGAGACCCAGTACTTC,CASSYATGRRETQYF
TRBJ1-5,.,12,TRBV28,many,TGTGCCAGCAGCCAGGGTGGCCAGCCCCAGCATTTT,CASSQGGQPQHF
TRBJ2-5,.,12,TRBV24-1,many,TGTGCCACCCCTTCCGCCCAAGAGACCCAGTACTTC,CATPSAQETQYF
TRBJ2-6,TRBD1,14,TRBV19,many,TGTGCCAGTAGTCACCGGGACAGGCTCCCCGTCCTGACTTTC,CASSHRDRLPVLTF
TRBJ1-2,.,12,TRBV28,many,TGTGCCAGCAGTTTGCACCAGGGGGGCTACACCTTC,CASSLHQGGYTF
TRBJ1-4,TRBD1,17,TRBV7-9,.,TGTGCCAGCAGCTCCCCAGGGGGCGTGCGTTCTAATGAAAAACTGTTTTTT,CASSSPGGVRSNEKLFF
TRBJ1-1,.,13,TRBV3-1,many,TGTGCCAGCAGCCTCCTCGGCAGAGAAGAAGCTTTCTTT,CASSLLGREEAFF
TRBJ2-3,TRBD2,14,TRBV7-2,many,TGTGCCAGCAGCGGTAGACTAGCGGGGGTCCCATCGTATTTT,CASSGRLAGVPSYF
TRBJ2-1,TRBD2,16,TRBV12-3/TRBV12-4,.,TGTGCCAGCAGTTTAAGGGCTAGCGGGAGTTACAATGAGCAGTTCTTC,CASSLRASGSYNEQFF
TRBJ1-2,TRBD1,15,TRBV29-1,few,TGCAGCGTTGAAGGCCGGGACAGGGGTAACTATGGCTACACCTTC,CSVEGRDRGNYGYTF
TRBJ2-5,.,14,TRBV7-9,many,TGTGCCAGCAGTATCTCTTCAGGACGGGAGACCCAGTACTTC,CASSISSGRETQYF
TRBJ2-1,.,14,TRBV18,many,TGTGCCAGCTCACCACAGGTAGGGGCGAATGAGCAGTTCTTC,CASSPQVGANEQFF
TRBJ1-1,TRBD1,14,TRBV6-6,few,TGTGCCAGCAGTGCAGGGGGCAGGGGCACTGAAGCTTTCTTT,CASSAGGRGTEAFF
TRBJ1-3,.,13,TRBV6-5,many,TGTGCCACCCGTGTTCGTTCTGGAAACACCATATATTTT,CATRVRSGNTIYF